This T cell receptor (beta chain) was obtained from a study of identical twins. Overall study findings and caveats: Models underestimated how often monozygotic twins shared out-of-frame TCR alpha.

TCRdb recomputed calls from the 5' RACE reads with MiXCR, one row per CDR3 protein. The repertoire has around 960,000 distinct CDR3 sequences, 9% to 15% of them found once; the top ten carry around 1.6%. To note about this clonotype: The antigen remains undetermined.

These same data were also listed under a study on yellow fever vaccine responses in identical twins.

The receptor's source is a woman between 18 and 29 years old in good health. Specimen: PBMCs.

The DNA for the CDR3 is TGCAGTGCTAGAGGGTATGACAGGGTCCAAAGCTCTGGGGCCAACGTCCTGACTTTC. Protein sequence: CSARGYDRVQSSGANVLTF. The chain uses TRBV20-1 and TRBJ2-6; TRBD1 matches 7 bases. The CDR3 is 19 amino acids. With 1 base clipped from V and 0 bases from J, the junction kept 12 bases outside the gene matches. Germline CDR1 DFQATT, CDR2 SNEGSKA (reference sequence).